A selection of T cell receptor beta chains follows, all from one sample in a study of T cells in Graves' hyperthyroidism and ophthalmopathy. MiXCR, run by TCRdb on the multiplex PCR reads, gives a single entry per CDR3 protein. Among hundreds of thousands of distinct CDR3 sequences, about 15% were seen once, and the ten largest hold roughly 10%. Specimen: blood. The source is a woman in her late teens or twenties with Graves' hyperthyroidism. Both conserved end residues are part of each CDR3. The D gene is left open where the match is weak. Only some rows state a clone size, as once, few, many or a class for expanded clones.

-	-	TRBV19	TRBJ2-1	CASKKSNPYNEQFF	TGTGCCAGTAAAAAATCCAATCCTTACAATGAGCAGTTCTTC
-	-	TRBV6-1	TRBJ1-2	CASSPGQTRGYTF	TGTGCCAGCAGCCCCGGACAGACCCGAGGCTACACCTTC
-	few	TRBV7-3	TRBJ2-1	CASSLRHTGEQFF	TGTGCCAGCAGCTTACGACATACCGGTGAGCAGTTCTTC
TRBD1	few	TRBV20-1	TRBJ2-1	CSARDGGQGYEQFF	TGCAGTGCTAGGGATGGGGGACAGGGATATGAGCAGTTCTTC
TRBD1	many	TRBV19	TRBJ2-7	CASSIDRGTYEQYF	TGTGCCAGTAGTATCGACAGGGGGACCTACGAGCAGTACTTC
TRBD2	many	TRBV20-1	TRBJ2-1	CSARDGSGNGGEQFF	TGCAGTGCTAGAGATGGTAGCGGGAATGGGGGTGAGCAGTTCTTC
TRBD1	-	TRBV18	TRBJ2-7	CASSHGDRYEQYF	TGTGCCAGCTCACACGGGGACAGGTACGAGCAGTACTTC
-	few	TRBV30	TRBJ2-4	CAWSPRRAATATLAKNIQYF	TGTGCCTGGAGTCCCAGGAGGGCGGCGACGGCCACACTAGCCAAAAACATTCAGTACTTC
TRBD2	-	TRBV11-3	TRBJ2-1	CASSSTEGNRDYLFF	TGTGCCAGCAGCTCTACGGAGGGGAACCGGGACTATCTGTTCTTC
-	many	TRBV11-2	TRBJ1-1	CASSFLRQSAEAFF	TGTGCCAGCAGCTTCCTCCGACAGTCCGCTGAAGCTTTCTTT
-	-	TRBV5-6	TRBJ1-3	CASSLEGLQNTIYF	TGTGCCAGCAGCTTGGAGGGTCTCCAGAACACCATATATTTT
TRBD2	many	TRBV6-2/TRBV6-3	TRBJ2-7	CASTLPSGNSYEQYF	TGTGCCAGCACTCTTCCTAGCGGGAACTCCTACGAGCAGTACTTC
TRBD2	few	TRBV12-3/TRBV12-4	TRBJ2-3	CASSPPTTSGPADTQYF	TGTGCCAGCAGTCCACCTACTACTAGCGGCCCAGCAGATACGCAGTATTTT
TRBD2	many	TRBV27	TRBJ2-1	CASSSPLAVSSYNEQFF	TGTGCCAGCAGTTCCCCCCTAGCGGTTAGCTCCTACAATGAGCAGTTCTTC
-	-	TRBV19	TRBJ2-7	CASSMAPSLYEQYF	TGTGCCAGTAGTATGGCCCCTTCGCTGTACGAGCAGTACTTC
-	few	TRBV5-1	TRBJ2-2	CASSRGLDQSTGELFF	TGCGCCAGCAGCAGGGGGTTGGATCAGAGCACCGGGGAGCTGTTTTTT
TRBD2	many	TRBV6-5	TRBJ2-1	CASSYWRETRNEQFF	TGTGCCAGCAGTTACTGGCGGGAGACCCGCAATGAGCAGTTCTTC
-	few	TRBV5-1	TRBJ2-7	CASSPRGTAYEQYF	TGCGCCAGCAGCCCCCGGGGGACAGCCTACGAGCAGTACTTC
-	many	TRBV28	TRBJ2-7	CASSRSRDVITYEQYF	TGTGCCAGCAGTCGTTCTAGGGATGTGATAACCTACGAGCAGTACTTC
-	many	TRBV28	TRBJ2-7	CASSFRPRLGRAYEQYF	TGTGCCAGCAGTTTTCGGCCCCGTCTTGGCAGAGCCTACGAGCAGTACTTC
-	few	TRBV29-1	TRBJ2-1	CSVDGGYTTSYNEQFF	TGCAGCGTTGACGGTGGATATACTACCTCCTACAATGAGCAGTTCTTC
-	-	TRBV10-3	TRBJ2-7	CAISQTVSYEQYF	TGTGCCATCAGCCAGACAGTCTCCTACGAGCAGTACTTC
TRBD1	-	TRBV20-1	TRBJ1-1	CSAIPGQRIFEAFF	TGCAGTGCTATACCGGGACAGCGAATTTTTGAAGCTTTCTTT
-	-	TRBV4-3	TRBJ1-1	CASSQGVPGRWNTEAFF	TGCGCCAGCAGCCAAGGTGTCCCGGGACGTTGGAACACTGAAGCTTTCTTT
-	many	TRBV2	TRBJ2-7	CASSHLRNLTGSYEQYF	TGTGCCAGCAGCCACTTACGCAACTTAACAGGGTCCTACGAGCAGTACTTC
TRBD2	few	TRBV19	TRBJ2-1	CASSREETYNEQFF	TGTGCCAGTAGCCGGGAGGAGACATACAATGAGCAGTTCTTC